This T cell receptor (beta chain) comes out of a study of blood T cell repertoires in COVID-19. Study as a whole: T cells, B-cell-depleted T cells, or PBMCs provided the cDNA or gDNA that served as material.

The germline V gene encodes CDR1 SNHLY and CDR2 FYNNEI. Trimming took 1 base from V and 8 from J; bases not matched to a gene: 6. CDR3 length: 16 amino acids. The study assigned cohorts using participant-reported clinical history. Authors' methods: Reference gene primer amplification in the assay estimated nucleated cell counts. Assay used: immunoSEQ multiplex PCR; TCRdb lists only in-frame clones, some missing. That table furnishes V, J and clone size, whereas the DNA furnished D and trimming. The sample holds more than 100,000 clones, approximately 79% seen once. The sample was PBMCs or T cells enriched from blood (not recorded which). The receptor's source is a man aged 35 to 55 with acute COVID-19. The chain is built from TRBV2 and TRBJ2-1; 12 bases are a match to TRBD2. This CDR3 is CASSEGASGGAHEQFF. The CDR3 nucleotides are TGTGCCAGCAGTGAAGGGGCTAGCGGGGGGGCACATGAGCAGTTCTTC.